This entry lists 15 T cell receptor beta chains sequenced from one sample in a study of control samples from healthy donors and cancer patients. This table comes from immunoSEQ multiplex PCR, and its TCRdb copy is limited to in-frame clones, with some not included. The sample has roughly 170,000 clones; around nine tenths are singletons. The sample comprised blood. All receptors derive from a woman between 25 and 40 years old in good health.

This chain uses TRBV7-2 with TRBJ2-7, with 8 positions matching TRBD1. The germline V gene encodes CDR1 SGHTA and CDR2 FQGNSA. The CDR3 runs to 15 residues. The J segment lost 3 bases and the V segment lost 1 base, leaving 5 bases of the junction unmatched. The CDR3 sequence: CASSLGPGGGYEQYF. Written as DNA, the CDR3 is TGTGCCAGCAGCTTAGGACCAGGGGGCGGCTACGAGCAGTACTTC.

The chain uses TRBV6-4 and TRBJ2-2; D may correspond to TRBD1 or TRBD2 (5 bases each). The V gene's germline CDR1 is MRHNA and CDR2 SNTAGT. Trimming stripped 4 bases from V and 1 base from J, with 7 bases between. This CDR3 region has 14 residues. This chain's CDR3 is CASSAGRNTGELFF. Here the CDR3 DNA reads TGTGCCAGCAGTGCGGGACGGAACACCGGGGAGCTGTTTTTT.

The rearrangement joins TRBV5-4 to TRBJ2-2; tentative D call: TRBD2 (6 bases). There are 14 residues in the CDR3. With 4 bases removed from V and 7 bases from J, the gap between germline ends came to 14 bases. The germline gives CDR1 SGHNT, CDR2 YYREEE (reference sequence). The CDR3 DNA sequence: TGTGCCAGCAGCCCCCCCCCGGGGGTCGGGGAGCTGTTTTTT. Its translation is CASSPPPGVGELFF.

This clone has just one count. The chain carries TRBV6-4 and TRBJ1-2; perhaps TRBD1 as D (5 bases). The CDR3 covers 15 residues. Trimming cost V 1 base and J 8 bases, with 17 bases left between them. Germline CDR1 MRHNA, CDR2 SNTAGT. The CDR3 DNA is TGTGCCAGCAGTGACTGGTCTTCGGGGGTCCGGGGCTACACCTTC. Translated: CASSDWSSGVRGYTF.

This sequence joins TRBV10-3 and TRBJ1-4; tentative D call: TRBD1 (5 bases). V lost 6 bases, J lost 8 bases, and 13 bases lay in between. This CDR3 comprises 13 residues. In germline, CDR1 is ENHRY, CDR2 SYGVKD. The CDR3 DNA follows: TGTGCCATCAGGGGGGGGGAAAAGGAAAAACTGTTTTTT. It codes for CAIRGGEKEKLFF.

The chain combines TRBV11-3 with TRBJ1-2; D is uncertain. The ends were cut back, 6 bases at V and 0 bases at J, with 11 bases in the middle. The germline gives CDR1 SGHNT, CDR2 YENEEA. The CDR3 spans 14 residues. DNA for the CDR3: TGTGCCAGCAGTTTATACAGTGCTAACTATGGCTACACCTTC. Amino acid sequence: CASSLYSANYGYTF.

The CDR3 loop reads CASSLQTGLNSPLHF. The CDR3 nucleotides are TGCGCCAGCAGCTTGCAGACAGGGCTGAATTCACCCCTCCACTTT. J is TRBJ1-6 and V is TRBV5-1; TRBD1 aligns across 7 bases. CDR1 and CDR2 from the germline V gene are SGHRS and YFSETQ. V dropped 1 base and J dropped 7; count of bases not matched to a gene: 5. The CDR3 length is 15 residues.

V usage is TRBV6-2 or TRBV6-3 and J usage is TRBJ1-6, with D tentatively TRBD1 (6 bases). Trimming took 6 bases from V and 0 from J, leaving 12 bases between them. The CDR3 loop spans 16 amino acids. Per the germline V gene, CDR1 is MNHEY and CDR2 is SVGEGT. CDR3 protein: CASSPGQSSYNSPLHF. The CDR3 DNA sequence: TGTGCCAGCAGCCCTGGACAGAGCTCCTATAATTCACCCCTCCACTTT.

The CDR3 region is CASSQDPLQTGGLSYNEQFF. The CDR3, as DNA: TGCGCCAGCAGCCAAGATCCCCTTCAGACAGGGGGCCTCTCCTACAATGAGCAGTTCTTC. The rearrangement links TRBV4-1 to TRBJ2-1, with 10 bases identical to TRBD1. J lost 0 bases, V lost 0 bases, and 11 bases had no gene match. CDR1 MGHRA and CDR2 YSYEKL come from the germline V gene. The CDR3 sequence is 20 residues long.

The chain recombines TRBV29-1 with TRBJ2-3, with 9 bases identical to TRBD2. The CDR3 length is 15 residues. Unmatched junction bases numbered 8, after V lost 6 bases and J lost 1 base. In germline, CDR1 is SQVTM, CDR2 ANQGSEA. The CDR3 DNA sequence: TGCAGCGTGGCGGGAGGGGAGTTGGGCACAGATACGCAGTATTTT. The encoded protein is CSVAGGELGTDTQYF.

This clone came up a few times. The CDR3 is CATRERGAPNTGELFF. CDR3 coding DNA: TGTGCCACCCGAGAAAGGGGGGCACCGAACACCGGGGAGCTGTTTTTT. The V gene is TRBV19, the J gene TRBJ2-2, with D possibly called TRBD1 or TRBD2 (6 bases each). Trimming cost V 10 bases and J 0 bases, with 18 bases left between them. Germline CDR1 LNHDA, CDR2 SQIVND (reference sequence). The CDR3 consists of 16 residues.

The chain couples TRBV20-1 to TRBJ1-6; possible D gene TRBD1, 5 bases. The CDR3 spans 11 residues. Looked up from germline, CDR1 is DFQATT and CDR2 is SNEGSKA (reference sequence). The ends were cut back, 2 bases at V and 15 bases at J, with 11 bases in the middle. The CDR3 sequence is CSARLTEGLHF. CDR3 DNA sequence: TGCAGTGCTAGACTGACAGAGGGCCTCCACTTT.

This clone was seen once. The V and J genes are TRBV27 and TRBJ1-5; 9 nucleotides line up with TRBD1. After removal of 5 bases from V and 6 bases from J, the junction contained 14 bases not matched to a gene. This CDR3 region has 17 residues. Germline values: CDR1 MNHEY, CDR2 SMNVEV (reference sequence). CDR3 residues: CASSPWAGTGLTQPQHF. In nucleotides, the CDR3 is TGTGCCAGCAGTCCATGGGCCGGGACAGGGTTGACTCAGCCCCAGCATTTT.

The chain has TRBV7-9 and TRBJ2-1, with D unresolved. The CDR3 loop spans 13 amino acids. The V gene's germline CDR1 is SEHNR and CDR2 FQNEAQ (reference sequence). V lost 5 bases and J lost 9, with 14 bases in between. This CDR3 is CASSPGGLGEQFF. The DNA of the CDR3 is TGTGCCAGCAGCCCTGGCGGCTTGGGTGAGCAGTTCTTC.

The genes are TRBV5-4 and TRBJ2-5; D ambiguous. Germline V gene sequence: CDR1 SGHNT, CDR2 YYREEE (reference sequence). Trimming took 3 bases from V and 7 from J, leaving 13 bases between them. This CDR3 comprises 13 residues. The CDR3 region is CASSSPSVRTQYF. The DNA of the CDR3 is TGTGCCAGCAGCTCCCCCTCGGTGAGGACCCAGTACTTC.